This T cell receptor (beta chain) was observed in a study of cytomegalovirus exposure and HLA in healthy donors. Study-wide findings and caveats: Cytomegalovirus status was reportedly diagnosed by the classifier with high specificity and sensitivity.

Primers: 60 Vbeta forward and 13 Jbeta reverse. Method: immunoSEQ multiplex PCR; TCRdb's copy keeps in-frame clones and lacks some. The sample gives roughly 97,000 clones, roughly 80% of which show up once; approximately 1.7% is in the top ten. Germline-derived CDR1 and CDR2 are SGHRS and YFSETQ. Trimming removed 0 bases at V and 5 bases at J, with 8 bases between. This CDR3 region has 14 residues. On this clone: Antigen unknown.

Source material: PBMCs. This chain links TRBV5-1 with TRBJ2-2; perhaps TRBD2 as D (6 bases). This TCR derives from a woman aged 40 to 50 in good health and CMV-seronegative. The DNA for the CDR3 is TGCGCCAGCAGCTTGGAGCGGGCTACCGGGGAGCTGTTTTTT. Protein: CASSLERATGELFF.